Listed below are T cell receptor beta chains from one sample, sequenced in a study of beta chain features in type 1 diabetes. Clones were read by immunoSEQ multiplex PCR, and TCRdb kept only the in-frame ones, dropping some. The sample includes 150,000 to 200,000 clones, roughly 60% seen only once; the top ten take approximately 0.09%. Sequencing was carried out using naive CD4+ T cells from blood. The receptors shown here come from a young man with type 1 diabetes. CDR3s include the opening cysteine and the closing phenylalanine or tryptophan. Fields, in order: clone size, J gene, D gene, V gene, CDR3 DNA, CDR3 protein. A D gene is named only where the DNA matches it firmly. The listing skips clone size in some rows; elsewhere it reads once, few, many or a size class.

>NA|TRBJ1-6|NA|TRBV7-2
TGTGCCAGCAGCTTGAGGGTAAGGGGTAATTCACCCCTCCACTTT
CASSLRVRGNSPLHF
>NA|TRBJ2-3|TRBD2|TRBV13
TGTGCCAGCAGCCGGACTAGCGGCTGGAGCACAGATACGCAGTATTTT
CASSRTSGWSTDTQYF
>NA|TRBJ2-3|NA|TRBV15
TGTGCCACCAGCAGAGATCAAGCAGATACGCAGTATTTT
CATSRDQADTQYF
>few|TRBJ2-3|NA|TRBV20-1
TGCAGTGCTAGCCGGACAGATACGCAGTATTTT
CSASRTDTQYF
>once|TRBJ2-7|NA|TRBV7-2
TGTGCCAGCAGCTTAGGTTCAGAGTCCTACGAGCAGTACTTC
CASSLGSESYEQYF
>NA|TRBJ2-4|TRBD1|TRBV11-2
TGTGCCAGCACCAGAGGGGGCGAGGGCATTCAGTACTTC
CASTRGGEGIQYF
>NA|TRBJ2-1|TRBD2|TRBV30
TGTGCCTGGAGTTCTACTCGGACTAGCGGGGATCACGGTGAGCAGTTCTTC
CAWSSTRTSGDHGEQFF
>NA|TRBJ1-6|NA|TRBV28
TGTGCCAGCAGATCGGGGTTGAATTCACCCCTCCACTTT
CASRSGLNSPLHF
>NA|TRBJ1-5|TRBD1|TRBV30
TGTGCCTGGAGTGACAGGGGAGGACAGCCCCAGCATTTT
CAWSDRGGQPQHF
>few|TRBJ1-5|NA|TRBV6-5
TGTGCCAGCAGCCCGTTCCGGGACCTGAGCCAGCCCCAGCATTTT
CASSPFRDLSQPQHF
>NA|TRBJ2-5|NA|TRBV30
TGTGCCTGGAGGACCGGTGTGGACCGGACCCAGTACTTC
CAWRTGVDRTQYF
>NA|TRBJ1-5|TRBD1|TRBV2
TGTGCCAGCAGTGAAGGGACAGGAGGGCAGCCCCAGCATTTT
CASSEGTGGQPQHF
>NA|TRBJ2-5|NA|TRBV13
TGTGCCAGCAGCTTAGGGCAGGGAGAGACCCAGTACTTC
CASSLGQGETQYF
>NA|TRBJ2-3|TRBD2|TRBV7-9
TGTGCCAGCAGCACCGTGGAGAGCGGGAGGAGCACAGATACGCAGTATTTT
CASSTVESGRSTDTQYF
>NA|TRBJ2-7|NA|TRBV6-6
TGTGCCAGCAGCTCCCCGGGTACGTCCTACGAGCAGTACTTC
CASSSPGTSYEQYF
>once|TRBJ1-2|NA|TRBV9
TGTGCCAGCAGCGTTGACAGTAACTATGGCTACACCTTC
CASSVDSNYGYTF
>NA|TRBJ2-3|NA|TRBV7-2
TGTGCCAGCAGCTTAGGGGCAGAATCCCACCGCACAGATACGCAGTATTTT
CASSLGAESHRTDTQYF
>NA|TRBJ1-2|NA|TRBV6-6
TGTGCCAGCAGCCCGAGGGGGGAAGATGGCTACACCTTC
CASSPRGEDGYTF
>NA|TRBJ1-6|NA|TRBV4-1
TGCGCCAGCAGCCAAGACAGGGAATTGGATAATTCACCCCTCCACTTT
CASSQDRELDNSPLHF
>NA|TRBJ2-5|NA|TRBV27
TGTGCCAGCAGTTTATTAGGGCAAGAGACCCAGTACTTC
CASSLLGQETQYF
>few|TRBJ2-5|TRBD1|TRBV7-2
TGTGCCAGCAGCCCGGGACAGGCCCAAGAGACCCAGTACTTC
CASSPGQAQETQYF
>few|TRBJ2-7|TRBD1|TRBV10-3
TGTGCCATCAGTGAGTGGGACAGCTCCTACGAGCAGTACTTC
CAISEWDSSYEQYF
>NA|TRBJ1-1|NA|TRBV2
TGTGCCAGCAATCCGGACTCGAACACTGAAGCTTTCTTT
CASNPDSNTEAFF
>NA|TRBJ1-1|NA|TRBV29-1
TGCAGCGTTGACGGGCCTCGAGAAGCTTTCTTT
CSVDGPREAFF
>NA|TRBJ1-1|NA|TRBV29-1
TGCAGCGTTGGGCCAGCGGGGGTGAACACTGAAGCTTTCTTT
CSVGPAGVNTEAFF
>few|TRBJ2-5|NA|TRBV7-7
TGTGCTAGCAGCCCCGTAACAGGCGGGACCCAGTACTTC
CASSPVTGGTQYF